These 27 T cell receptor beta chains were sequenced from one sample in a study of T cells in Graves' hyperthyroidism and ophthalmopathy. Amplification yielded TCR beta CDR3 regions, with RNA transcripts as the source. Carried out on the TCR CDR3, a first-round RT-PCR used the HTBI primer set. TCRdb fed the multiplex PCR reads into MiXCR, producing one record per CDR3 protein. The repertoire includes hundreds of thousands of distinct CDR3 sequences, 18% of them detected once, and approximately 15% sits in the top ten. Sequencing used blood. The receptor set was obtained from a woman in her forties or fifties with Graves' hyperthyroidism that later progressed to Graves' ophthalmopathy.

The chain's CDR3 is CASSITTAGHPDTEAFF. CDR3 DNA: TGTGCCAGTAGTATAACCACTGCGGGGCATCCGGACACTGAAGCTTTCTTT. The chain uses TRBV19 and TRBJ1-1; tentatively, D is TRBD1 (5 bases). Germline-derived CDR1 and CDR2 are LNHDA and SQIVND (reference sequence). The V end was cut by 2 bases, the J end by 3 bases, with 19 bases between. The CDR3 is 17 residues long.

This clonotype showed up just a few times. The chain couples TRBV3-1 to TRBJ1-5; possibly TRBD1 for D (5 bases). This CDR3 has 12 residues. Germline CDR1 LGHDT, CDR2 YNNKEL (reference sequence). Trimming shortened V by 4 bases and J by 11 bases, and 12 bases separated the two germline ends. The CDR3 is CASSPPGGSQHF. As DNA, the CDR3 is TGTGCCAGCAGCCCTCCGGGGGGGTCCCAGCATTTT.

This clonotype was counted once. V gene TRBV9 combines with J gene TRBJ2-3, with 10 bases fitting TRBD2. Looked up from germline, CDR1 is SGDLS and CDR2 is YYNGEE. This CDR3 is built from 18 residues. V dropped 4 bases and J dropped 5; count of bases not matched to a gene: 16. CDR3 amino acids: CASSKRPASGGLRDTQYF. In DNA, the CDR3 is TGTGCCAGCAGCAAACGGCCGGCTAGCGGGGGTTTGAGAGATACGCAGTATTTT.

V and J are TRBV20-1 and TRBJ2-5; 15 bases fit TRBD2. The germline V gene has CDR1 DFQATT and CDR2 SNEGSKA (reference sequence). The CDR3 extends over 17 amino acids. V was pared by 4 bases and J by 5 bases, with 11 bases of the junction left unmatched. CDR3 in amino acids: CSAMAGLAGGEVETQYF. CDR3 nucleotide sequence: TGCAGTGCTATGGCGGGACTAGCGGGGGGCGAGGTGGAGACCCAGTACTTC.

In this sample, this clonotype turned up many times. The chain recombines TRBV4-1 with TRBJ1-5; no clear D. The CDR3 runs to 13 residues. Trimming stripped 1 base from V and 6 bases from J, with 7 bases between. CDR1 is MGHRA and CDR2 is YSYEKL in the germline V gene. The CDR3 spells CASSQGGAQPQHF. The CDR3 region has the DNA TGCGCCAGCAGCCAAGGGGGTGCTCAGCCCCAGCATTTT.

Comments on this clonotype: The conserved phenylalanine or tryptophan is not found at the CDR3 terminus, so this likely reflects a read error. The chain's CDR3 is CASSYTQLAGGAGTETQYL. CDR3 DNA: TGTGCCAGCAGTTACACACAACTAGCGGGGGGCGCCGGGACAGAGACCCAGTACCTC. V gene TRBV6-5 combines with J gene TRBJ2-5; TRBD2 matches 12 bases. Germline V gene sequence: CDR1 MNHEY, CDR2 SVGAGI. The ends lost 2 bases at V and 4 bases at J; junction bases unmatched: 14. This CDR3 has 19 residues.

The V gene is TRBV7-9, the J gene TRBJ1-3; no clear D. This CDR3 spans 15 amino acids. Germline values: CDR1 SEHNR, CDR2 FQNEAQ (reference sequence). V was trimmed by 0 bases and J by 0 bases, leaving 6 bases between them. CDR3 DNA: TGTGCCAGCAGCTTAGCTCGGGACTCTGGAAACACCATATATTTT. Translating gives CASSLARDSGNTIYF.

The CDR3 spells CASWTGLTDTQYF. The CDR3 bases are TGTGCCAGCTGGACAGGGCTCACAGATACGCAGTATTTT. The gene calls are TRBV5-5 and TRBJ2-3, with TRBD1 identical over 8 bases. The CDR3 length is 13 residues. Trimming removed 7 bases from V and 2 bases from J; junction bases left unmatched: 3. Germline values: CDR1 SGHKS, CDR2 YYEKEE (reference sequence).

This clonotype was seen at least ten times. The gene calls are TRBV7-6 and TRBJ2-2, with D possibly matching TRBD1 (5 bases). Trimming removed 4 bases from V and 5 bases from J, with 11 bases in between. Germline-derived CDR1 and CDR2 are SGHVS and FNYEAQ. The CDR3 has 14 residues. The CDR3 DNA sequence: TGTGCCAGCAGCTGGGCAGGGATTACCGGGGAGCTGTTTTTT. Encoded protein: CASSWAGITGELFF.

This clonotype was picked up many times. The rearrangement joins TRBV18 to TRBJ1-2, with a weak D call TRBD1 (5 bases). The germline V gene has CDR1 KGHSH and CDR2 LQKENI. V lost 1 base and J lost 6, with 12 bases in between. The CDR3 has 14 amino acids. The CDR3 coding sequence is TGTGCCAGCTCACCACGCAGGGAAGAACATGGCTACACCTTC. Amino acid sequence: CASSPRREEHGYTF.

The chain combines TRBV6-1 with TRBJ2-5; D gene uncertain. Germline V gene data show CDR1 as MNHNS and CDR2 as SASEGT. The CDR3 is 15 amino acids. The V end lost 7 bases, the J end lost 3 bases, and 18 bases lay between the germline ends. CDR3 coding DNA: TGTGCCAGCAAGGCCAACCCACCGAAGAAAGAGACCCAGTACTTC. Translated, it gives CASKANPPKKETQYF.

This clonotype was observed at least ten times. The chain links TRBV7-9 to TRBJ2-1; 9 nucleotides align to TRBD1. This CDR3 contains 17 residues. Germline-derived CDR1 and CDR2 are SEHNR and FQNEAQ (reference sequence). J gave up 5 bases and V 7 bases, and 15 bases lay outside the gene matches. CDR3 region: CASTLRDYRDRDNEQFF. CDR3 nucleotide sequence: TGTGCCAGCACACTAAGAGACTACCGGGACAGGGACAATGAGCAGTTCTTC.

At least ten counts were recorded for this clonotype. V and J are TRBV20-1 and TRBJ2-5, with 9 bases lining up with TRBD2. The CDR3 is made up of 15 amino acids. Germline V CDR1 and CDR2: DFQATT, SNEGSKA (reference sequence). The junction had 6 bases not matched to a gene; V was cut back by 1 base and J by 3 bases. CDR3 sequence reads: CSARVPAGGKETQYF. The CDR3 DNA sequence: TGCAGTGCTAGAGTCCCAGCGGGGGGCAAAGAGACCCAGTACTTC.

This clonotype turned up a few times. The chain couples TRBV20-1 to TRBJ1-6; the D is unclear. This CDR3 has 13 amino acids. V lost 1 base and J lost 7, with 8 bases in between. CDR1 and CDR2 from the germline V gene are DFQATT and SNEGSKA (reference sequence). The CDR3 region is CSARGLGNSPLHF. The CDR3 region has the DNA TGCAGTGCTAGAGGGCTGGGAAATTCACCCCTCCACTTT.

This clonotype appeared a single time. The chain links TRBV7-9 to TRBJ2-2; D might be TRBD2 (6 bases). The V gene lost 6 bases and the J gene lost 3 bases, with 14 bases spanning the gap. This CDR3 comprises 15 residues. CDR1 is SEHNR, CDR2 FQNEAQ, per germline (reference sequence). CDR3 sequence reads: CASRDVGGYTGELFF. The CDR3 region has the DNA TGTGCCAGCAGAGATGTTGGGGGGTACACCGGGGAGCTGTTTTTT.

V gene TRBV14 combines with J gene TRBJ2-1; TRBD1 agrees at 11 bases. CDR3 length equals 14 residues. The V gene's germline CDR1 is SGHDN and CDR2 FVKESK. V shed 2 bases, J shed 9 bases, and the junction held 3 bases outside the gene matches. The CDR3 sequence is CASSQRTGGGEQFF. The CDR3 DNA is TGTGCCAGCAGCCAACGGACAGGGGGCGGTGAGCAGTTCTTC.

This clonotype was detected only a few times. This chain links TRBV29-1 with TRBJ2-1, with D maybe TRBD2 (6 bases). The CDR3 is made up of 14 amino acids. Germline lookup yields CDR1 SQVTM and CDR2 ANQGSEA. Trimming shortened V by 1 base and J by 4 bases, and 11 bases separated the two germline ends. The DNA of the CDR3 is TGCAGCGTTGAAGGTGCGGGGCAATACAATGAGCAGTTCTTC. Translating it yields CSVEGAGQYNEQFF.

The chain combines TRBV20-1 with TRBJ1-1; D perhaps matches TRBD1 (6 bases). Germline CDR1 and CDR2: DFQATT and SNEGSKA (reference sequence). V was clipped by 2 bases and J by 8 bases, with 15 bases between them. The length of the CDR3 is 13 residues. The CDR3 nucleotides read TGCAGTGCTAGATCCGGGACAAGTCTCGAAGCTTTCTTT. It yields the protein CSARSGTSLEAFF.

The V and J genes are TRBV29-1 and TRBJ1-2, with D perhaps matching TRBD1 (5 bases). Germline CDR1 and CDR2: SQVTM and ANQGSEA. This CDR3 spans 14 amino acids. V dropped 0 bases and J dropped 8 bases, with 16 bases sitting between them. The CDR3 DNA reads TGCAGCGTTGAAGATCGAAGGGGTCCGGCGGGCTACACCTTC. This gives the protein CSVEDRRGPAGYTF.

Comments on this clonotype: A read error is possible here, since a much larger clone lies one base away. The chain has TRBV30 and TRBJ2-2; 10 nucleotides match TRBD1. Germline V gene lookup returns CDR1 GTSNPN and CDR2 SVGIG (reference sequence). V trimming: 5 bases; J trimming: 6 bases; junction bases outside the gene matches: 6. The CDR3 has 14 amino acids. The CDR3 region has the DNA TGTGCCTGGGGAGACAGGGGGCCGCCCGGGGAGCTGTTTTTT. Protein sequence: CAWGDRGPPGELFF.

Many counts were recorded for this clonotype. In DNA form, the CDR3 reads TGTGCCAGCAGACCAGGGGGTCGGGAGACCCAGTACTTC. Translated: CASRPGGRETQYF. The chain employs TRBV7-2 and TRBJ2-5; 7 nucleotides match TRBD1. CDR3 length equals 13 residues. Germline V lookup: CDR1 SGHTA, CDR2 FQGNSA. The ends lost 6 bases at V and 5 bases at J; junction bases unmatched: 6. The full variable domain, with the rest looked up from reference TRBV7-2 and TRBJ2-5, is GAGVSQSPSNKVTEKGKDVELRCDPISGHTALYWYRQSLGQGLEFLIYFQGNSAPDKSGLPSDRFSAERTGGSVSTLTIQRTQQEDSAVYLCASRPGGRETQYFGPGTRLLVL.

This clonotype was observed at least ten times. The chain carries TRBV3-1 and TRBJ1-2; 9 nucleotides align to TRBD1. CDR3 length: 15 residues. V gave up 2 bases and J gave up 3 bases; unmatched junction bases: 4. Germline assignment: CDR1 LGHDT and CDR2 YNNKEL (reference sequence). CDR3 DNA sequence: TGTGCCAGCAGCCAAAGCCGGACAGGGGACTATGGCTACACCTTC. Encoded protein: CASSQSRTGDYGYTF.

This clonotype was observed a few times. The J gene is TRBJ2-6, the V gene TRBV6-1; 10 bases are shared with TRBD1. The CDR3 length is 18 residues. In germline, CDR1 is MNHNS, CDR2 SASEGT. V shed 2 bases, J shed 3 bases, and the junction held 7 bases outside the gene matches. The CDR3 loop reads CASSERVTGGFGANVLTF. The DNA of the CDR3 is TGTGCCAGCAGTGAACGTGTGACAGGGGGCTTTGGGGCCAACGTCCTGACTTTC.

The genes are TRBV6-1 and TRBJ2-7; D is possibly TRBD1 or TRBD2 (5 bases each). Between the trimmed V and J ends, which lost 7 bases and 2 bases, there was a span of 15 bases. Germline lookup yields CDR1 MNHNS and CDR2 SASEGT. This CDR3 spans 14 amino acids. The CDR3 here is CASTNRDLTYEQYF. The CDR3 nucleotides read TGTGCCAGCACCAACCGGGACCTGACCTACGAGCAGTACTTC.

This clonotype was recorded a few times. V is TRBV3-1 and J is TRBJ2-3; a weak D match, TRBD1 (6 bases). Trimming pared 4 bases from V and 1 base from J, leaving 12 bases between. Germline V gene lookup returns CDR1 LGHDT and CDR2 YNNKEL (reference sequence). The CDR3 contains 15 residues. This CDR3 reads CASSLLGHGTDTQYF. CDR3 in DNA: TGTGCCAGCAGCCTGCTGGGACATGGCACAGATACGCAGTATTTT.

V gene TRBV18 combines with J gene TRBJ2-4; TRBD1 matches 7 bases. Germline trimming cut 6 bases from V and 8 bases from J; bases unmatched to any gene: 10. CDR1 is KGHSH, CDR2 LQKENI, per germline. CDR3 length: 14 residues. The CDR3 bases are TGTGCCAGCTCGCTGACAGGGTCGGAAGACATTCAGTACTTC. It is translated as CASSLTGSEDIQYF.

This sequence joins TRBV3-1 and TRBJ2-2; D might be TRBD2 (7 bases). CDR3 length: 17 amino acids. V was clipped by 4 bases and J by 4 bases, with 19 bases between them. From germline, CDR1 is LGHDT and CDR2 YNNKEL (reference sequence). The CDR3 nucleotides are TGTGCCAGCAGCCTTCGGGGGGCCAAGAGGGGCACCGGGGAGCTGTTTTTT. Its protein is CASSLRGAKRGTGELFF.